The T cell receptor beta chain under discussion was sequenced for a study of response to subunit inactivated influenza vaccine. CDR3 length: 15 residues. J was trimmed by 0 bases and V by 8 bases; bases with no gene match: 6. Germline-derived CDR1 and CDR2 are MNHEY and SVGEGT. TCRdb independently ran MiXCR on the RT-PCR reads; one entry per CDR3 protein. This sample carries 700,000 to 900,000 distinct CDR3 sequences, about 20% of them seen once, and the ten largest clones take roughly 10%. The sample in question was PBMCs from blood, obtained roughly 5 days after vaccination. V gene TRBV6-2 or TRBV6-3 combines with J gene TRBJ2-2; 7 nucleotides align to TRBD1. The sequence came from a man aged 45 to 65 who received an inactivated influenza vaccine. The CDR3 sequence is CASWDRKTNTGELFF. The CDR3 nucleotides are TGTGCCAGCTGGGACAGAAAAACGAACACCGGGGAGCTGTTTTTT.